Below are 20 T cell receptor beta chains sequenced from a single sample in a study of blood T cell repertoires in COVID-19. Sequencing used immunoSEQ multiplex PCR; TCRdb keeps in-frame clones, though not all of them. The sample lists about 250,000 clones, around 85% occurring once. Specimen: peripheral blood. These TCRs come from a woman between 40 and 55 years old with active or convalescent COVID-19.

The rearrangement joins TRBV19 to TRBJ2-1; TRBD2 might be the D (6 bases). Germline lookup yields CDR1 LNHDA and CDR2 SQIVND (reference sequence). V shed 3 bases and J shed 6 bases, with 15 bases lying between them. The CDR3 length is 15 residues. The CDR3 region is CASSMEGLGVNEQFF. The CDR3 coding sequence is TGTGCCAGTAGTATGGAGGGACTGGGCGTCAATGAGCAGTTCTTC.

This clone was seen more than once but under ten times. The chain links TRBV10-1 to TRBJ2-2; perhaps TRBD1 as D (6 bases). CDR1 and CDR2 from the germline V gene are WNHNN and SYGVQD (reference sequence). With 2 bases removed from V and 5 bases from J, the gap between germline ends came to 9 bases. The CDR3 extends over 14 amino acids. CDR3 coding DNA: TGCGCCAGCAGTGAGACCACAGGGACCGGGGAGCTGTTTTTT. Protein product: CASSETTGTGELFF.

V gene TRBV6-4 combines with J gene TRBJ2-6; TRBD1 might be the D (5 bases). Per the germline V gene, CDR1 is MRHNA and CDR2 is SNTAGT. V lost 3 bases and J lost 6, with 9 bases in between. The CDR3 sequence is 14 residues long. In DNA form, the CDR3 reads TGTGCCAGCAGTGAAGGGGTTGAGGCCAACGTCCTGACTTTC. Translation gives CASSEGVEANVLTF.

The chain recombines TRBV30 with TRBJ2-5; 8 nucleotides match TRBD2. The trim removed 0 bases at V and 1 base at J, leaving 7 bases unmatched. Per the germline V gene, CDR1 is GTSNPN and CDR2 is SVGIG (reference sequence). The CDR3 has 16 amino acids. CDR3 protein: CAWSVRGGSGQETQYF. CDR3 bases: TGTGCCTGGAGTGTACGGGGGGGATCGGGCCAAGAGACCCAGTACTTC. Variable domain in full (rest from reference TRBV30 and TRBJ2-5): SQTIHQWPATLVQPVGSPLSLECTVEGTSNPNLYWYRQAAGRGLQLLFYSVGIGQISSEVPQNLSASRPQDRQFILSSKKLLLSDSGFYLCAWSVRGGSGQETQYFGPGTRLLVL.

The chain links TRBV7-9 to TRBJ2-1; no firm D call. CDR1 is SEHNR, CDR2 FQNEAQ, per germline (reference sequence). The CDR3 totals 13 residues. The V end lost 1 base, the J end lost 7 bases, and 8 bases lay between the germline ends. For the CDR3, the DNA is TGTGCCAGCAGCTTAGATCTTCAGAATGAGCAGTTCTTC. The encoded protein is CASSLDLQNEQFF.

The CDR3 region is CASGQGREQYF. Written as DNA, the CDR3 is TGTGCCAGCGGACAGGGGAGGGAGCAGTACTTC. This chain links TRBV27 with TRBJ2-7; 9 positions match TRBD1. Losses at the gene ends were 8 bases for V and 7 bases for J; bases not matched to a gene: 3. Germline V gene lookup returns CDR1 MNHEY and CDR2 SMNVEV (reference sequence). The CDR3 extends over 11 amino acids.

This chain connects TRBV5-1 to TRBJ2-5, with TRBD2 identical over 14 bases. This CDR3 spans 16 amino acids. With 4 bases clipped from V and 5 bases from J, the junction kept 7 bases outside the gene matches. Per germline, CDR1 SGHRS and CDR2 YFSETQ. CDR3 loop: CASSTGLAGGRETQYF. The DNA of the CDR3 is TGCGCCAGCAGCACCGGACTAGCGGGGGGCCGGGAGACCCAGTACTTC.

Here the CDR3 DNA reads TGTGCCTGCTGGGACAGCGGCTACACCTTC. Translating it yields CACWDSGYTF. The gene calls are TRBV30 and TRBJ1-2; TRBD1 matches at 7 bases. CDR3 length: 10 amino acids. The germline V gene encodes CDR1 GTSNPN and CDR2 SVGIG (reference sequence). The V and J ends lost 6 bases and 8 bases, in that order; junction bases with no gene match: 3.

This sequence joins TRBV11-2 and TRBJ2-5, with 13 bases lining up with TRBD2. Losses at the gene ends were 2 bases for V and 1 base for J; bases not matched to a gene: 10. Germline assignment: CDR1 SGHAT and CDR2 FQNNGV. The CDR3 runs to 19 residues. The CDR3 DNA reads as TGTGCCAGCAGCTTACATGGGACTAGCGGGGTTACCCTCCAAGAGACCCAGTACTTC. As protein: CASSLHGTSGVTLQETQYF.

The sample holds many counts of this clone. The chain recombines TRBV3-1 (or the pseudogene TRBV3-2) with TRBJ2-3, with D uncertain. Germline V gene sequence: CDR1 LGHDT, CDR2 YNNKEL (reference sequence). V was pared by 4 bases and J by 5 bases, with 4 bases between. CDR3 length: 11 amino acids. This CDR3 is CASSPGDTQYF. Here the CDR3 DNA reads TGTGCCAGCAGCCCCGGAGATACGCAGTATTTT.

This clone has just a few counts. V usage is TRBV30 and J usage is TRBJ2-1; 7 bases line up with TRBD2. The junction had 13 bases not matched to a gene; V was cut back by 4 bases and J by 4 bases. The CDR3 totals 16 residues. Germline V gene lookup returns CDR1 GTSNPN and CDR2 SVGIG (reference sequence). This CDR3 reads CAWTSWGAGEYNEQFF. CDR3 nucleotide sequence: TGTGCCTGGACCTCCTGGGGTGCGGGGGAATACAATGAGCAGTTCTTC.

The J gene is TRBJ1-4, the V gene TRBV7-2, with D hard to call. The CDR3 extends over 17 amino acids. Germline V gene lookup returns CDR1 SGHTA and CDR2 FQGNSA. V was cut by 5 bases and J by 1 base, with 17 bases left in between. The CDR3 spells CASSPNGAARTNEKLFF. In DNA form, the CDR3 reads TGTGCCAGCAGCCCAAACGGAGCGGCGAGAACTAATGAAAAACTGTTTTTT.

This chain connects TRBV6-4 to TRBJ2-1; 12 bases align to TRBD2. This CDR3 contains 16 residues. V trimming: 0 bases; J trimming: 7 bases; junction bases outside the gene matches: 4. CDR1 is MRHNA, CDR2 SNTAGT, per germline. The CDR3 coding sequence is TGTGCCAGCAGTGACTCGGCTAGCGGGGGGGCGAATGAGCAGTTCTTC. It specifies CASSDSASGGANEQFF.

The chain recombines TRBV28 with TRBJ1-6, with 7 positions matching TRBD1. The germline CDR1 and CDR2 sequences are MDHEN and SYDVKM. Unmatched junction bases numbered 11, after V lost 9 bases and J lost 9 bases. The CDR3 is 14 residues long. The CDR3 coding sequence is TGTGCCAGTTCCGACAGGGTGGTGCGTTCACCCCTCCACTTT. The encoded protein is CASSDRVVRSPLHF.

The chain links TRBV7-8 to TRBJ2-4; the D gene is possibly TRBD1 (6 bases). The CDR3 runs 15 residues. V was clipped by 1 base and J by 4 bases, with 11 bases between them. Germline values: CDR1 SGHVS, CDR2 FQNEAQ. Written as DNA, the CDR3 is TGTGCCAGCAGCTTAGTCATGGGGACAAAAAACATTCAGTACTTC. It is translated as CASSLVMGTKNIQYF.

The chain is built from TRBV3-1 (or the pseudogene TRBV3-2) and TRBJ1-2, with 8 bases aligning to TRBD1. CDR1 and CDR2 from the germline V gene are LGHDT and YNNKEL (reference sequence). There are 16 residues in the CDR3. V was pared by 0 bases and J by 4 bases, with 7 bases of the junction left unmatched. CDR3 protein: CASSQEADRALYGYTF. CDR3 nucleotide sequence: TGTGCCAGCAGCCAAGAGGCGGACAGGGCTCTCTATGGCTACACCTTC.

This sequence joins TRBV6-5 and TRBJ2-2, with TRBD1 as a possible D gene (5 bases). The germline V gene encodes CDR1 MNHEY and CDR2 SVGAGI. V was shortened by 11 bases and J by 8 bases, with 15 bases between the two germline ends. The length of the CDR3 is 12 residues. The CDR3 loop reads CASQATGGELFF. The CDR3 DNA is TGTGCCTCACAGGCGACTGGGGGGGAGCTGTTTTTT.

V is TRBV2 and J is TRBJ1-5, with D maybe TRBD1 (6 bases). The CDR3 extends over 14 amino acids. V was trimmed by 3 bases and J by 6 bases, leaving 12 bases between them. Germline V gene data show CDR1 as SNHLY and CDR2 as FYNNEI. As DNA, the CDR3 is TGTGCCAGCAGTGAGGGGGCTAACTTTCAGCCCCAGCATTTT. Translated, it gives CASSEGANFQPQHF. The variable domain in full, completed from reference TRBV2 and TRBJ1-5, reads EPEVTQTPSHQVTQMGQEVILRCVPISNHLYFYWYRQILGQKVEFLVSFYNNEISEKSEIFDDQFSVERPDGSNFTLKIRSTKLEDSAMYFCASSEGANFQPQHFGDGTRLSIL.

This chain joins TRBV11-1 and TRBJ2-5, with 10 bases aligning to TRBD1. V was clipped by 6 bases and J by 7 bases; unmatched bases: 11. Germline V lookup: CDR1 SGHAT, CDR2 FQDESV (reference sequence). The CDR3 has 15 residues. Written as DNA, the CDR3 is TGTGCCAGCAGATCCAGGACAGGGGGATATGGGACCCAGTACTTC. Translating it yields CASRSRTGGYGTQYF.

The chain joins TRBV2 to TRBJ1-4, with D hard to call. V lost 6 bases, J lost 6 bases, and 5 bases lay in between. CDR3 size: 11 residues. Germline V gives CDR1 SNHLY, CDR2 FYNNEI. The CDR3, as DNA: TGTGCCAGCAGCTCCTATGAAAAACTGTTTTTT. Its protein is CASSSYEKLFF.